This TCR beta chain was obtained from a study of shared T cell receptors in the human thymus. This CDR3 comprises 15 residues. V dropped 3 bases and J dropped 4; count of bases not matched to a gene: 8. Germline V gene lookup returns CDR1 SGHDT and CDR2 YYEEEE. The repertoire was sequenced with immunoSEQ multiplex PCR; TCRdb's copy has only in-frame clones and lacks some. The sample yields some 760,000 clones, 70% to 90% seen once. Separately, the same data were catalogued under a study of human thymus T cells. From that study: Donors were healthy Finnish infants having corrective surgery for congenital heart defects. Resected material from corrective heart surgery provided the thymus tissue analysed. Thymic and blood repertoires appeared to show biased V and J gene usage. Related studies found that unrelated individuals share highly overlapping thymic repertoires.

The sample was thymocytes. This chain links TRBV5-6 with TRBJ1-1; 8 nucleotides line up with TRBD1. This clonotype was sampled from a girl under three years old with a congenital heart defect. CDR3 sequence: CASSSISTGGTEAFF. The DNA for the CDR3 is TGTGCCAGCAGCTCCATCTCCACAGGGGGCACTGAAGCTTTCTTT.